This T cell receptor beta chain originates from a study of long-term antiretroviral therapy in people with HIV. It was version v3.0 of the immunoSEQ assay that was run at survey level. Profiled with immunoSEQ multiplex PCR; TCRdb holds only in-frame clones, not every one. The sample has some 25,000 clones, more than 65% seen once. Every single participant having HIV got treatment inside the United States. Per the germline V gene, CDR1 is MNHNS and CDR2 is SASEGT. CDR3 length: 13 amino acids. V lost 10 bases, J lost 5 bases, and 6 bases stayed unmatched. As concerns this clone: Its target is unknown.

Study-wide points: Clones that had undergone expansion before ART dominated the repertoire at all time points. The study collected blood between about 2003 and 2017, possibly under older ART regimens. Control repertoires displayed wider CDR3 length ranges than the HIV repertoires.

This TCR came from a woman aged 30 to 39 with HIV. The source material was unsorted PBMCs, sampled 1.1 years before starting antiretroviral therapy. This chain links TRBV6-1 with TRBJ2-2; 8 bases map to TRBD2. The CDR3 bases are TGTGCCATAGCGGGGAAGGGTACCGGGGAGCTGTTTTTT. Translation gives CAIAGKGTGELFF.